These 4 T cell receptor beta chains were sequenced from one sample in a study of cytomegalovirus exposure and HLA in healthy donors. PCR amplification relied on 60 Vbeta primers (plus 13 Jbeta primers). Sequencing was performed with immunoSEQ multiplex PCR; in TCRdb, only in-frame clones are kept and a portion is missing. Of about 190,000 clones listed, more than 80% are singletons. The sequenced material came from PBMCs. All receptors derive from a male donor in good health and CMV-seronegative.

V is TRBV30 and J is TRBJ1-2, with 9 bases fitting TRBD1. CDR3 length: 16 residues. V was pared by 1 base and J by 4 bases, with 10 bases of the junction left unmatched. Germline V CDR1 and CDR2: GTSNPN, SVGIG (reference sequence). The CDR3 spells CAWSAPRTGGRYGYTF. CDR3 in DNA: TGTGCCTGGAGTGCCCCCCGTACAGGGGGCCGCTATGGCTACACCTTC.

The V call is TRBV2, the J call TRBJ2-2, with a possible D match to TRBD1 (5 bases). There are 13 residues in the CDR3. CDR1 and CDR2 from the germline V gene are SNHLY and FYNNEI. Trimming pared 5 bases from V and 2 bases from J, leaving 6 bases between. CDR3: CASSRGNTGELFF. The CDR3 nucleotides are TGTGCCAGCAGTAGGGGCAACACCGGGGAGCTGTTTTTT.

The chain employs TRBV9 and TRBJ1-6, with TRBD1 matching 9 bases. The V gene's germline CDR1 is SGDLS and CDR2 YYNGEE. The trim removed 2 bases at V and 0 bases at J, leaving 12 bases unmatched. The CDR3 is 20 residues long. The chain's CDR3 is CASSVSPGQGPSSYNSPLHF. CDR3 DNA sequence: TGTGCCAGCAGCGTTTCCCCGGGACAGGGACCGAGCTCCTATAATTCACCCCTCCACTTT.

The chain is built from TRBV4-3 and TRBJ2-3; 11 nucleotides line up with TRBD2. Germline V gives CDR1 LGHNA, CDR2 YSLEER. This CDR3 is 18 amino acids long. V was pared by 1 base and J by 5 bases, with 11 bases of the junction left unmatched. The CDR3, as DNA: TGCGCCAGCAGCCAAGTCTTGACTAGCGGGATAGGGGGAGATACGCAGTATTTT. It yields the protein CASSQVLTSGIGGDTQYF.